This T cell receptor beta chain originates from a study of glioma-infiltrating T cells. Study results and limitations: Tissue-blood divergence was below expectation in non-neoplastic patients, above in gliomas.

TCR alpha and beta CDR3 regions were amplified from RNA using iRepertoire nested multiplex PCR. TCRdb re-called the multiplex PCR reads with MiXCR, one entry per CDR3 protein. The sample consists of about 110,000 distinct CDR3 sequences, under 30% of them appearing once. Germline V lookup: CDR1 SEHNR, CDR2 FQNEAQ (reference sequence). This CDR3 has 15 amino acids. On this clonotype: Its matching antigen is unknown. The junction differs from germline at one of its ends, possibly a read error.

The TCR originated in a human donor with low-grade glioma or glioblastoma, undergoing nonglioma brain surgery, or in good health (not recorded which). This sequence joins TRBV7-9 and TRBJ2-1, with 11 bases identical to TRBD2. Sequences were obtained from glioma tissue, nonneoplastic brain tissue, or PBMCs (not recorded which). In DNA form, the CDR3 reads TGTGCCAGCAGCGTCTCACTAGCGGGAGAGAGTGAGAAGTTCTTC. This codes for CASSVSLAGESEKFF.